These T cell receptor beta chains were read from a single sample in a study of blood T cell repertoires in COVID-19. This table comes from immunoSEQ multiplex PCR, and its TCRdb copy is limited to in-frame clones, with some not included. The repertoire holds 350,000 to 400,000 clones, with approximately 90% as singletons. The specimen sequenced was PBMCs or T cells enriched from blood (not recorded which). These receptors all come from a woman aged 40 to 49 who had been exposed to COVID-19. CDR3s include the opening cysteine and the closing phenylalanine or tryptophan.

v_call cdr3_aa
TRBV19 CASSIGQIGTEAFF
TRBV7-8 CASSFTAGGYNEQFF
TRBV18 CASSPTPTGGGETQYF
TRBV19 CASSDRGHEQYF
TRBV24-1 CATPIWPRCCNYGYTF
TRBV19 CASSVQGGGNTIYF
TRBV7-6 CASSLSNRFTDTQYF
TRBV30 CAWSVQAFWYF
TRBV20-1 CSASVASFSLNTEAFF
TRBV13 CASSSGTGTEAFF
TRBV19 CASSRALADTQYF
TRBV5-4 CASSLGGQPPGEQYF
TRBV7-2 CASSLGSQGPYGYTF
TRBV7-3 CASSLRQGGTDTQYF
TRBV6-1 CASSARGTGVINSPLHF
TRBV12-5 CASASGDRGTTDTQYF
TRBV19 CATYGRGQGPSHYTYGYTF
TRBV7-2 CASSLGGGSYGYTF
TRBV2 CASSDRGFHQPQHF
TRBV11-3 CASGLGGTNTGELFF
TRBV6-5 CASSPDPLGEKLFF
TRBV5-4 CASTPLAGALQETQYF
TRBV5-1 CASSLGSDRGNQPQHF
TRBV9 CASSVAPGQGTGEQYF
TRBV13 CASSRDRDSYNEQFF
TRBV19 CASTLQRWRVGNIQYF
TRBV19 CASSEHSGNTIYF
TRBV7-8 CASSSLEGREYNEQFF
TRBV6-5 CASSYSGQGDEQYF
TRBV12-3/TRBV12-4 CASSSKFNQPQHF
TRBV30 CAWSTLQGVSYEQYF
TRBV4-2 CASSQAFGENIQYF
TRBV11-2 CASSLVGQGGTEAFF
TRBV10-3 CAISVPTSGRGDTQYF
TRBV12-3/TRBV12-4 CASSLNRGRTF
TRBV7-2 CASSLFGMGGTAYGYTF
TRBV2 CAGGQVETQYF
TRBV2 CASKGGATNEKLFF
TRBV19 CASSRIRGDGYTF
TRBV5-1 CASSLRRQGSMNTEAFF
TRBV10-2 CASSSGGSNTGELFF
TRBV5-8 CASSAGTGNQPQHF
TRBV11-3 CASSLDQGGDTEAFF
TRBV9 CASSVGVAGAVYNEQFF
TRBV5-6 CASSLWGGTRQPQHF
TRBV4-3 CASSQDLRGYGYTF
TRBV18 CASSPNPGQGTPFF
TRBV19 CASSTTHAPDRGYLNTEAFF
TRBV10-3 CAISRGGSYNEQFF
TRBV27 CASSLRQGPDEQYF
TRBV7-9 CASSLGAGAGYNEQFF
TRBV18 CASSTIGQATEAFF
TRBV24-1 CATSEALGGGGTGELFF
TRBV3-1/TRBV3-2 CASSQAGQGYSPLHF